Following are 5 T cell receptor beta chains from one sample sequenced in a study of control samples from healthy donors and cancer patients. The protocol was immunoSEQ multiplex PCR, while the TCRdb copy is restricted to in-frame clones and leaves out a portion. The sample yields about 180,000 clones, roughly 89% seen once. The sequencing input was blood. The receptors were sampled from a woman aged 50 to 60 in good health.

V and J are TRBV7-8 and TRBJ1-1; 10 positions match TRBD1. This CDR3 region has 16 residues. Germline values: CDR1 SGHVS, CDR2 FQNEAQ. With 4 bases clipped from V and 0 bases from J, the junction kept 5 bases outside the gene matches. The CDR3 protein is CASSYRQGALNTEAFF. CDR3 in DNA: TGTGCCAGCAGCTACCGACAGGGGGCACTGAACACTGAAGCTTTCTTT.

The CDR3: CASSIGGASYNEQFF. CDR3 nucleotide sequence: TGTGCCAGCAGTATCGGGGGGGCCTCCTACAATGAGCAGTTCTTC. This rearrangement joins TRBV28 to TRBJ2-1; 8 bases are shared with TRBD2. This CDR3 comprises 15 residues. Trimming took 5 bases from V and 0 from J; bases not matched to a gene: 3. Germline loops: CDR1 MDHEN, CDR2 SYDVKM.

J is TRBJ2-7 and V is TRBV7-2, with 7 bases that match TRBD1. Trimming at V came to 1 base and at J to 2 bases, leaving 5 bases not matched to a gene. The CDR3 runs to 15 residues. Germline assignment: CDR1 SGHTA and CDR2 FQGNSA. The CDR3 sequence: CASSLDGTVTYEQYF. In nucleotides, the CDR3 is TGTGCCAGCAGCTTAGATGGGACAGTAACCTACGAGCAGTACTTC.

This rearrangement joins TRBV28 to TRBJ2-7; tentative D call: TRBD1 (5 bases). Germline V lookup: CDR1 MDHEN, CDR2 SYDVKM. Trimming removed 7 bases from V and 6 bases from J, with 10 bases in between. The CDR3 totals 11 residues. The CDR3 DNA reads as TGTGCCAGCAAAGGGGCCGGCGAGCAGTACTTC. Translating gives CASKGAGEQYF.

The chain links TRBV19 to TRBJ1-3, with TRBD1 matching over 7 bases. The CDR3 consists of 14 residues. J gave up 4 bases and V 5 bases, and 5 bases lay outside the gene matches. Germline values: CDR1 LNHDA, CDR2 SQIVND (reference sequence). The CDR3 region has the DNA TGTGCCAGTAGTTCCGGGACAGAAGGAAACACCATATATTTT. Translating gives CASSSGTEGNTIYF. The whole variable domain, filled in from reference TRBV19 and TRBJ1-3, reads DGGITQSPKYLFRKEGQNVTLSCEQNLNHDAMYWYRQDPGQGLRLIYYSQIVNDFQKGDIAEGYSVSREKKESFPLTVTSAQKNPTAFYLCASSSGTEGNTIYFGEGSWLTVV.